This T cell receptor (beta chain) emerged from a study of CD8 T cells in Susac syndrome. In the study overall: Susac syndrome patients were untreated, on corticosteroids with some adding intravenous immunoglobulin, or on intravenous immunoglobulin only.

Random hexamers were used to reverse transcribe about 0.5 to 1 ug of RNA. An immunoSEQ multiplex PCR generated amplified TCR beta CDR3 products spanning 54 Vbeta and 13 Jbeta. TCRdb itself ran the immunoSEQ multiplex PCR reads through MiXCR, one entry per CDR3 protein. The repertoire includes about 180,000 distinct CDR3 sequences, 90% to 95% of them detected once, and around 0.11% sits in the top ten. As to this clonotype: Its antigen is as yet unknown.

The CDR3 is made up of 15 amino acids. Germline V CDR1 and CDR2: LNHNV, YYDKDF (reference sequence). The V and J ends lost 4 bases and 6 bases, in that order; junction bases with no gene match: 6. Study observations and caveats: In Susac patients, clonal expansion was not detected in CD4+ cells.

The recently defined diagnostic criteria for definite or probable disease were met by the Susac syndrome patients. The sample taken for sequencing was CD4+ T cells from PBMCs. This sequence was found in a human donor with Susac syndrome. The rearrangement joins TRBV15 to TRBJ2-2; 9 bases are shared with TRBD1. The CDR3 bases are TGTGCCACCAGCATTAAACAGGGGGCAGCCGGGGAGCTGTTTTTT. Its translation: CATSIKQGAAGELFF.